This T cell receptor beta chain is drawn from a study of T cells in Graves' hyperthyroidism and ophthalmopathy. Study-level findings and limits: The majority of expanded thyroid clonotypes above 0.001 also appeared in blood. A 13 V-J model separated ophthalmopathy from stable hyperthyroidism.

This clonotype was seen only a few times. Its antigen is not identified. The CDR3 runs to 13 residues. V was clipped by 4 bases and J by 6 bases, with 10 bases between them. Germline values: CDR1 SGHVS, CDR2 FNYEAQ. There were TCR beta CDR3 regions amplified from RNA transcripts. A first-round RT-PCR of the TCR CDR3 used the HTBI primer set. Each CDR3 protein gets one entry after TCRdb re-called the multiplex PCR reads with MiXCR. The sample lists 500,000 to 600,000 distinct CDR3 sequences, over 15% seen once, with 15% to 20% in the top ten. Uncontrolled infection, other autoimmune disease, pregnancy or lactation barred patients from enrollment. Each diagnosis drew on symptoms, thyroxine, TRAb, thyroid ultrasound and orbital computed tomography findings.

Sequenced: blood. This clonotype was sampled from a woman aged 18-29 years with Graves' hyperthyroidism. This sequence joins TRBV7-6 and TRBJ2-1; D call uncertain. The DNA of the CDR3 is TGTGCCAGCAGCTCGCGCCCGGGCAATGAGCAGTTCTTC. It specifies CASSSRPGNEQFF.